These 24 T cell receptor beta chains share one sample of origin, sequenced in a study of shared clonotypes between healthy human individuals. The protocol was immunoSEQ multiplex PCR, while the TCRdb copy is restricted to in-frame clones and leaves out a portion. The sample holds 1.5 million to 1.9 million clones, around 98% seen once. Sample: naive CD4+ T cells sorted from blood. Regarding subset: CD45RA+ positively selected. The receptors derive from a man younger than 45 in good health.

The chain uses TRBV5-1 and TRBJ2-7, with D unclear. This CDR3 has 15 amino acids. Germline lookup yields CDR1 SGHRS and CDR2 YFSETQ. Trimming shortened V by 3 bases and J by 1 base, and 14 bases separated the two germline ends. CDR3 protein: CASSSNPHVSYEQYF. For the CDR3, the DNA is TGCGCCAGCAGCTCAAACCCACACGTTTCCTACGAGCAGTACTTC.

The V gene is TRBV5-1, the J gene TRBJ2-3; TRBD1 aligns across 8 bases. Germline trimming cut 1 base from V and 0 bases from J; bases unmatched to any gene: 7. Germline V gives CDR1 SGHRS, CDR2 YFSETQ. This CDR3 is 17 amino acids long. CDR3 sequence: CASSLIQGASSTDTQYF. CDR3 bases: TGCGCCAGCAGCTTGATCCAGGGGGCTTCAAGCACAGATACGCAGTATTTT. Using reference TRBV5-1 and TRBJ2-3 for the parts outside the CDR3, the full variable domain is KAGVTQTPRYLIKTRGQQVTLSCSPISGHRSVSWYQQTPGQGLQFLFEYFSETQRNKGNFPGRFSGRQFSNSRSEMNVSTLELGDSALYLCASSLIQGASSTDTQYFGPGTRLTVL.

The genes are TRBV9 and TRBJ2-7, with 12 positions matching TRBD1. In germline, CDR1 is SGDLS, CDR2 YYNGEE. CDR3 size: 22 residues. V dropped 0 bases and J dropped 2; count of bases not matched to a gene: 21. The CDR3 protein is CASSVAGQGARRDLGTPYEQYF. The CDR3 DNA follows: TGTGCCAGCAGCGTAGCGGGACAGGGGGCGAGGAGGGACCTCGGGACGCCCTACGAGCAGTACTTC.

The V call is TRBV5-4, the J call TRBJ2-2, with no clear D. Between the trimmed V and J ends, which lost 2 bases and 6 bases, there was a span of 11 bases. The CDR3 length is 14 residues. The germline V gene encodes CDR1 SGHNT and CDR2 YYREEE (reference sequence). The CDR3 nucleotides are TGTGCCAGCAGCTTTTTGACCACGGCCGGGGAGCTGTTTTTT. Its translation: CASSFLTTAGELFF.

This sequence joins TRBV5-6 and TRBJ2-1; TRBD1 might be the D (6 bases). The germline CDR1 and CDR2 sequences are SGHDT and YYEEEE. The V end was cut by 2 bases, the J end by 4 bases, with 10 bases between. The CDR3 is 14 amino acids. In nucleotides, the CDR3 is TGTGCCAGCAGCTTAAAGACAGGTTACAATGAGCAGTTCTTC. It codes for CASSLKTGYNEQFF.

The chain joins TRBV7-3 to TRBJ2-5, with D maybe TRBD2 (6 bases). This CDR3 contains 15 residues. Trimming took off 0 bases at V and 5 bases at J, with 13 bases between the two ends. CDR1 is SGHTA, CDR2 FQGTGA, per germline. The CDR3 sequence: CASSLTNGGLETQYF. The CDR3 nucleotides read TGTGCCAGCAGCTTAACGAACGGGGGACTGGAGACCCAGTACTTC.

The V and J genes are TRBV28 and TRBJ2-7, with D perhaps assigned TRBD1 or TRBD2 (6 bases each). Germline V lookup: CDR1 MDHEN, CDR2 SYDVKM. The CDR3 length is 15 residues. V lost 8 bases and J lost 2, with 19 bases in between. CDR3 sequence (DNA): TGTGCCAGCGGTCAGGGGCGCGGGATAACCTACGAGCAGTACTTC. Translation: CASGQGRGITYEQYF. Complete variable domain (other parts from reference TRBV28 and TRBJ2-7): DVKVTQSSRYLVKRTGEKVFLECVQDMDHENMFWYRQDPGLGLRLIYFSYDVKMKEKGDIPEGYSVSREKKERFSLILESASTNQTSMYLCASGQGRGITYEQYFGPGTRLTVT.

The rearrangement uses TRBV27 and TRBJ2-3; D possibly uses TRBD1 or TRBD2 (5 bases each). Per the germline V gene, CDR1 is MNHEY and CDR2 is SMNVEV (reference sequence). V lost 3 bases to trimming and J lost 5 bases, with 15 bases between them. This CDR3 is built from 15 residues. The CDR3 sequence: CASSFGARSEDTQYF. For the CDR3, the DNA is TGTGCCAGCAGTTTCGGGGCTAGGTCTGAAGATACGCAGTATTTT.

Worth noting for this clone: Other nucleotide sequences in the sample specify the same CDR3. The rearrangement links TRBV7-3 to TRBJ2-3, with 7 bases that match TRBD2. CDR1 SGHTA and CDR2 FQGTGA come from the germline V gene. The CDR3 is 14 residues long. Germline trimming cut 5 bases from V and 1 base from J; bases unmatched to any gene: 3. CDR3 bases: TGTGCCAGCAGCCGAACTAGCGGCACAGATACGCAGTATTTT. Translation: CASSRTSGTDTQYF. The complete variable domain, with remaining parts taken from reference TRBV7-3 and TRBJ2-3, reads GAGVSQTPSNKVTEKGKYVELRCDPISGHTALYWYRQSLGQGPEFLIYFQGTGAADDSGLPNDRFFAVRPEGSVSTLKIQRTERGDSAVYLCASSRTSGTDTQYFGPGTRLTVL.

To note about this clone: In the same sample, other DNA sequences code for this CDR3. The chain employs TRBV18 and TRBJ2-7; TRBD1 aligns across 7 bases. Trimming at V came to 3 bases and at J to 4 bases, leaving 6 bases not matched to a gene. From germline, CDR1 is KGHSH and CDR2 LQKENI. CDR3 size: 14 residues. CDR3 DNA sequence: TGTGCCAGCTCACCGACAGGGACCGTTTACGAGCAGTACTTC. Translating it yields CASSPTGTVYEQYF.

This chain uses TRBV2 with TRBJ2-7; 13 bases fit TRBD2. V was clipped by 5 bases and J by 8 bases; unmatched bases: 6. The germline CDR1 and CDR2 sequences are SNHLY and FYNNEI. The CDR3 length is 14 residues. The CDR3 region is CASSTRGTSGKQYF. CDR3 in DNA: TGTGCCAGCAGTACACGAGGGACTAGCGGGAAGCAGTACTTC.

J is TRBJ2-1 and V is TRBV28; 7 positions agree with TRBD1. The V gene's germline CDR1 is MDHEN and CDR2 SYDVKM. The J segment lost 6 bases and the V segment lost 4 bases, leaving 12 bases of the junction unmatched. The CDR3 has 16 residues. CDR3 sequence: CASSYTGTVRGNEQFF. As DNA, the CDR3 is TGTGCCAGCAGTTACACAGGGACAGTTAGGGGCAATGAGCAGTTCTTC.

The chain links TRBV7-9 to TRBJ1-2, with TRBD1 identical over 10 bases. V shed 1 base, J shed 6 bases, and the junction held 8 bases outside the gene matches. The CDR3 has 16 residues. The germline CDR1 and CDR2 sequences are SEHNR and FQNEAQ (reference sequence). The CDR3 DNA follows: TGTGCCAGCAGCTTAGGGACAGGGGGTTCCTTGGATGGCTACACCTTC. Its translation: CASSLGTGGSLDGYTF.

This sequence joins TRBV10-3 and TRBJ2-5; TRBD1 agrees at 9 bases. J was trimmed by 4 bases and V by 7 bases; bases with no gene match: 4. The CDR3 totals 13 residues. Per the germline V gene, CDR1 is ENHRY and CDR2 is SYGVKD. CDR3 in DNA: TGTGCCATCATGGGGGACAGGGCAGAGACCCAGTACTTC. The encoded protein is CAIMGDRAETQYF.

As to this clone: Distinct nucleotide sequences in the sample also encode this CDR3. The chain has TRBV2 and TRBJ2-7; 7 nucleotides line up with TRBD1. Germline assignment: CDR1 SNHLY and CDR2 FYNNEI. The length of the CDR3 is 12 residues. The junction had 2 bases not matched to a gene; V was cut back by 8 bases and J by 1 base. CDR3 coding DNA: TGTGCCAGCGGGACAGAATCCTACGAGCAGTACTTC. This codes for CASGTESYEQYF.

The chain joins TRBV11-2 to TRBJ1-1, with a tentative D call TRBD1 (6 bases). The CDR3 covers 13 residues. With 3 bases removed from V and 11 bases from J, the gap between germline ends came to 16 bases. Germline lookup yields CDR1 SGHAT and CDR2 FQNNGV. The CDR3 DNA sequence: TGTGCCAGCAGCTTGGCAGGGGCCCGTCGGGCTTTCTTT. Amino acid sequence: CASSLAGARRAFF.

Comment on this clone: This CDR3 is also generated by other DNA sequences in the sample. J is TRBJ1-1 and V is TRBV18; no firm D call. V lost 2 bases and J lost 1, with 5 bases in between. There are 13 residues in the CDR3. Germline CDR1 is KGHSH and CDR2 is LQKENI. CDR3 sequence (DNA): TGTGCCAGCTCACCAAGAGGGAACACTGAAGCTTTCTTT. This gives the protein CASSPRGNTEAFF.

V is TRBV2 and J is TRBJ2-7; 8 nucleotides agree with TRBD2. With V trimmed by 6 bases and J by 3 bases, 10 bases remained unmatched. Germline values: CDR1 SNHLY, CDR2 FYNNEI. The CDR3 length is 15 residues. The CDR3 nucleotides are TGTGCCAGCAGGGTAGGACTAGCAAACTTCTACGAGCAGTACTTC. Its translation: CASRVGLANFYEQYF.

The chain uses TRBV6-5 and TRBJ2-7, with D unclear. Germline CDR1 reads MNHEY; CDR2 reads SVGAGI. This CDR3 region has 15 residues. The germline V and J ends were trimmed by 1 base and 0 bases, with 10 bases remaining between them. CDR3 sequence: CASSYLADPSYEQYF. As DNA, the CDR3 is TGTGCCAGCAGTTACTTGGCAGATCCCTCCTACGAGCAGTACTTC.

The chain links TRBV6-1 to TRBJ1-4; D may be TRBD1 (5 bases). Germline V gene lookup returns CDR1 MNHNS and CDR2 SASEGT. This CDR3 has 15 residues. V lost 2 bases and J 3 bases, leaving 10 bases between the germline ends. CDR3 DNA sequence: TGTGCCAGCAGTGAATTGGCCAGGGCTAATGAAAAACTGTTTTTT. It codes for CASSELARANEKLFF.

The chain uses TRBV28 and TRBJ2-5; D is ambiguous. Germline V gives CDR1 MDHEN, CDR2 SYDVKM. The CDR3 has 12 residues. V lost 3 bases and J lost 6, with 8 bases in between. The CDR3 region has the DNA TGTGCCAGCAGTTTCCGTGAGAAGACCCAGTACTTC. It specifies CASSFREKTQYF. Drawing the rest from reference TRBV28 and TRBJ2-5, the complete variable domain is DVKVTQSSRYLVKRTGEKVFLECVQDMDHENMFWYRQDPGLGLRLIYFSYDVKMKEKGDIPEGYSVSREKKERFSLILESASTNQTSMYLCASSFREKTQYFGPGTRLLVL.

This chain joins TRBV5-6 and TRBJ2-1, with D unclear. V was cut by 5 bases and J by 4 bases, with 16 bases left in between. Germline V gene lookup returns CDR1 SGHDT and CDR2 YYEEEE. This CDR3 is built from 15 residues. The CDR3, as DNA: TGTGCCAGCAGACTGCGTCCCAGAGCGTACAATGAGCAGTTCTTC. This gives the protein CASRLRPRAYNEQFF.

V gene TRBV4-1 combines with J gene TRBJ1-2, with 7 bases identical to TRBD1. V trimming: 1 base; J trimming: 1 base; junction bases outside the gene matches: 3. CDR1 is MGHRA and CDR2 is YSYEKL in the germline V gene. The CDR3 sequence is 15 residues long. CDR3 in amino acids: CASSQGDRDNYGYTF. As DNA, the CDR3 is TGCGCCAGCAGCCAAGGGGACAGAGATAACTATGGCTACACCTTC.

This chain links TRBV5-4 with TRBJ2-3; 7 bases map to TRBD1. Per the germline V gene, CDR1 is SGHNT and CDR2 is YYREEE (reference sequence). After removal of 4 bases from V and 0 bases from J, the junction contained 11 bases not matched to a gene. The CDR3 extends over 17 amino acids. CDR3 region: CASSRPKRQGSTDTQYF. The CDR3 DNA follows: TGTGCCAGCAGCCGACCCAAAAGACAGGGCAGCACAGATACGCAGTATTTT.